This TCR beta chain was observed in a study of identical twins. With template switching, a universal primer site was added, and the cDNA carried unique molecular identifiers. TCRdb ran MiXCR on the 5' RACE reads and lists one entry per CDR3 protein. This table has approximately 550,000 distinct CDR3 sequences, about a fifth appearing once. This clonotype occurred a few times. Germline V gene data show CDR1 as DFQATT and CDR2 as SNEGSKA (reference sequence). V shed 0 bases and J shed 12 bases, with 12 bases lying between them. The CDR3 contains 12 residues. The data also belong to a second study, concerning yellow fever vaccine responses in identical twins. From that second work: Twins' vaccine T cell responses were reported to seem partly convergent and partly personalized.

Sequences were obtained from CD4+ T cells sorted from blood. This TCR was recovered from a woman aged 18-35 years in good health. The V gene is TRBV20-1, the J gene TRBJ2-1, with D perhaps matching TRBD1 (5 bases). CDR3 region: CSARDQYRGQFF. CDR3 sequence (DNA): TGCAGTGCTAGAGATCAGTATAGGGGGCAGTTCTTC.